Below, 24 T cell receptor beta chains from the same sample are listed, as sequenced in a study of neurological immune-mediated disorders. TCRdb analysed the 5' RACE reads with MiXCR anew, one entry per CDR3 protein. The sample holds 35,000 to 45,000 distinct CDR3 sequences, roughly 3.1% seen once. Documented time point: longitudinal time-point 1 (baseline). The sequencing sample was made of PBMCs. These receptors were collected from a woman aged 55-70 years with multiple sclerosis.

This clonotype appeared a few times. CDR3 bases: TGCGCCAGCAGCTCCCTTCCTTCCTATGGCTACACCTTC. It codes for CASSSLPSYGYTF. The chain links TRBV5-1 to TRBJ1-2; D is undetermined. This CDR3 region has 13 residues. The V and J ends lost 3 bases and 4 bases respectively, with 10 bases between them. CDR1 and CDR2 (germline): SGHRS, YFSETQ.

Ten or more counts support this clonotype. The chain joins TRBV6-5 to TRBJ2-7; D perhaps matches TRBD1 (6 bases). The V and J ends lost 11 bases and 2 bases respectively, with 19 bases between them. Per germline, CDR1 MNHEY and CDR2 SVGAGI. This CDR3 is built from 14 residues. CDR3 loop: CACEARQGTYEQYF. CDR3 bases: TGTGCCTGCGAGGCTCGGCAGGGGACCTACGAGCAGTACTTC.

This clonotype was seen ten or more times. The V call is TRBV5-1, the J call TRBJ2-3; no definite D call. CDR3 length: 16 amino acids. In germline, CDR1 is SGHRS, CDR2 YFSETQ. Trimming stripped 3 bases from V and 4 bases from J, with 18 bases between. CDR3 region: CASSSRPGRAADTQYF. The CDR3 DNA is TGCGCCAGCAGCTCTCGACCGGGCCGCGCGGCAGATACGCAGTATTTT. The whole variable domain, remainder taken from reference TRBV5-1 and TRBJ2-3, is KAGVTQTPRYLIKTRGQQVTLSCSPISGHRSVSWYQQTPGQGLQFLFEYFSETQRNKGNFPGRFSGRQFSNSRSEMNVSTLELGDSALYLCASSSRPGRAADTQYFGPGTRLTVL.

This clonotype was counted at least ten times. The chain combines TRBV6-1 with TRBJ1-2, with TRBD1 matching 8 bases. Unmatched junction bases numbered 4, after V lost 9 bases and J lost 1 base. This CDR3 is built from 13 residues. In germline, CDR1 is MNHNS, CDR2 SASEGT. The CDR3 protein is CASQQGGNYGYTF. CDR3 sequence (DNA): TGTGCCAGTCAACAGGGGGGTAACTATGGCTACACCTTC.

This clonotype was detected many times. The genes are TRBV5-1 and TRBJ2-7; 8 bases fit TRBD1. Germline CDR1 reads SGHRS; CDR2 reads YFSETQ. V was pared by 4 bases and J by 5 bases, with 11 bases of the junction left unmatched. This CDR3 is 15 amino acids long. The CDR3 sequence is CASSRRRDRTHEQYF. The CDR3 DNA follows: TGCGCCAGCAGCCGACGCCGGGACAGGACCCACGAGCAGTACTTC. Filled out from reference TRBV5-1 and TRBJ2-7, the complete variable domain reads KAGVTQTPRYLIKTRGQQVTLSCSPISGHRSVSWYQQTPGQGLQFLFEYFSETQRNKGNFPGRFSGRQFSNSRSEMNVSTLELGDSALYLCASSRRRDRTHEQYFGPGTRLTVT.

This clonotype was recorded at least ten times. V usage is TRBV24-1 and J usage is TRBJ2-1; 11 nucleotides agree with TRBD1. The CDR3 runs to 15 residues. V shed 7 bases and J 8 bases; nucleotides not matched to a gene: 9. Germline values: CDR1 KGHDR, CDR2 SFDVKD. CDR3 in amino acids: CATSGDRGLNYEQFF. In nucleotides, the CDR3 is TGTGCCACCAGCGGGGACAGGGGGTTAAACTATGAGCAGTTCTTC.

This clonotype appeared many times. The chain joins TRBV20-1 to TRBJ2-3; 8 nucleotides line up with TRBD2. This CDR3 has 14 residues. Germline V CDR1 and CDR2: DFQATT, SNEGSKA (reference sequence). Trimming removed 6 bases from V and 3 bases from J; junction bases left unmatched: 8. The CDR3 DNA reads TGCAGTGCCGCCTCAACGGGGGGGACAGATACGCAGTATTTT. Residues: CSAASTGGTDTQYF.

This clonotype has ten or more counts. The chain links TRBV5-1 to TRBJ1-5; D is perhaps TRBD1 (5 bases). CDR1 SGHRS and CDR2 YFSETQ come from the germline V gene. V lost 0 bases and J 1 base, leaving 8 bases between the germline ends. This CDR3 contains 15 residues. This chain's CDR3 is CASSLDGGSNQPQHF. The CDR3 bases are TGCGCCAGCAGCTTGGATGGGGGGAGCAATCAGCCCCAGCATTTT.

This clonotype showed up many times. The chain joins TRBV29-1 to TRBJ2-5; possible D gene TRBD1, 6 bases. Trimming cost V 7 bases and J 1 base, with 10 bases left between them. The CDR3 runs 12 residues. Germline V lookup: CDR1 SQVTM, CDR2 ANQGSEA. The CDR3 is CSGNRAQETQYF. CDR3 coding DNA: TGCAGCGGGAACAGGGCCCAAGAGACCCAGTACTTC.

Points on this clonotype: One end of the junction varies from germline; a read error may be responsible. The J gene is TRBJ1-5, the V gene TRBV5-1; D unresolved. The germline V gene encodes CDR1 SGHRS and CDR2 YFSETQ. The CDR3 loop spans 12 amino acids. In DNA, the CDR3 is TGCGCCAGCAGCTTCCATGATAAGACCCAGAATTTT. Protein sequence: CASSFHDKTQNF. The full variable domain, its missing parts supplied by reference TRBV5-1 and TRBJ1-5, is KAGVTQTPRYLIKTRGQQVTLSCSPISGHRSVSWYQQTPGQGLQFLFEYFSETQRNKGNFPGRFSGRQFSNSRSEMNVSTLELGDSALYLCASSFHDKTQNFGDGTRLSIL.

The chain links TRBV7-6 to TRBJ2-7; TRBD1 matches at 10 bases. The CDR3 runs 15 residues. With 0 bases clipped from V and 2 bases from J, the junction kept 1 base outside the gene matches. The germline V gene has CDR1 SGHVS and CDR2 FNYEAQ. Here the CDR3 DNA reads TGTGCCAGCAGCTTAGCGGGGACAGGGGCCTACGAGCAGTACTTC. Residues: CASSLAGTGAYEQYF.

Ten or more counts support this clonotype. The J gene is TRBJ2-7, the V gene TRBV7-2; D is perhaps TRBD1 or TRBD2 (5 bases each). The CDR3 runs to 14 residues. Germline assignment: CDR1 SGHTA and CDR2 FQGNSA. The ends were cut back, 4 bases at V and 1 base at J, with 11 bases in the middle. CDR3 protein: CASSSYWGSYEQYF. The CDR3 region has the DNA TGTGCCAGCAGCTCGTACTGGGGGTCCTACGAGCAGTACTTC.

This chain links TRBV14 with TRBJ2-1; TRBD2 agrees at 9 bases. V shed 1 base and J 9 bases; nucleotides not matched to a gene: 4. Looked up from germline, CDR1 is SGHDN and CDR2 is FVKESK. The CDR3 is made up of 14 amino acids. The CDR3 protein is CASSQAIAGAEQFF. The CDR3 coding sequence is TGTGCCAGCAGCCAAGCAATAGCGGGGGCTGAGCAGTTCTTC.

In this sample, this clonotype turned up many times. The conserved closing phenylalanine or tryptophan is absent in this CDR3, likely reflecting a read error. The chain recombines TRBV5-1 with TRBJ2-3; D is unresolved. V was clipped by 4 bases and J by 6 bases, with 18 bases between them. The CDR3 contains 15 residues. Germline V CDR1 and CDR2: SGHRS, YFSETQ. CDR3 nucleotide sequence: TGCGCCAGCAGCCCCCCCGTATCAGTCAGGGATACGCAGTATTCT. It encodes CASSPPVSVRDTQYS.

This clonotype was counted ten times or more. The gene calls are TRBV12-3 or TRBV12-4 and TRBJ1-1, with 9 bases identical to TRBD1. V trimming: 5 bases; J trimming: 2 bases; junction bases outside the gene matches: 9. CDR3 length: 16 residues. In nucleotides, the CDR3 is TGTGCCAGCAGTCTTGGACTGGGACAGGGCAACACTGAAGCTTTCTTT. This codes for CASSLGLGQGNTEAFF.

This clonotype was counted at least ten times. This sequence joins TRBV5-1 and TRBJ1-1, with TRBD1 matching over 8 bases. Germline V gene data show CDR1 as SGHRS and CDR2 as YFSETQ. The ends lost 3 bases at V and 0 bases at J; junction bases unmatched: 4. The CDR3 has 15 residues. As DNA, the CDR3 is TGCGCCAGCAGCTCAGGGGACAGGCTGAACACTGAAGCTTTCTTT. Amino acid sequence: CASSSGDRLNTEAFF.

In this sample, this clonotype turned up many times. The J gene is TRBJ2-7, the V gene TRBV5-1, with TRBD1 matching 8 bases. This CDR3 is 14 amino acids long. The germline V gene encodes CDR1 SGHRS and CDR2 YFSETQ. J lost 4 bases, V lost 4 bases, and 7 bases had no gene match. CDR3 DNA sequence: TGCGCCAGCAGCCCGGGGACAGGAGATTACGAGCAGTACTTC. Protein sequence: CASSPGTGDYEQYF.

This clonotype has at least ten counts. This chain uses TRBV5-1 with TRBJ1-1, with unresolved D. The CDR3 spans 16 residues. Germline V gene lookup returns CDR1 SGHRS and CDR2 YFSETQ. Between the trimmed V and J ends, which lost 0 bases and 2 bases, there was a span of 14 bases. Here the CDR3 reads CASSLALQSTNTEAFF. The CDR3 nucleotides read TGCGCCAGCAGCTTGGCTTTACAGAGCACAAACACTGAAGCTTTCTTT. The full variable domain, in which reference TRBV5-1 and TRBJ1-1 provide the parts outside the CDR3, is KAGVTQTPRYLIKTRGQQVTLSCSPISGHRSVSWYQQTPGQGLQFLFEYFSETQRNKGNFPGRFSGRQFSNSRSEMNVSTLELGDSALYLCASSLALQSTNTEAFFGQGTRLTVV.

This clonotype was seen ten or more times. The gene calls are TRBV5-1 and TRBJ1-1, with 10 bases that match TRBD1. V lost 4 bases and J lost 1; bases outside the gene matches: 7. Germline CDR1 SGHRS, CDR2 YFSETQ. The CDR3 runs to 16 residues. Here the CDR3 reads CASSPTGQGSNTEAFF. CDR3 nucleotide sequence: TGCGCCAGCAGCCCCACGGGACAGGGGTCGAACACTGAAGCTTTCTTT.

This clonotype was counted at least ten times. This chain joins TRBV20-1 and TRBJ2-3, with D perhaps being TRBD1 or TRBD2 (5 bases each). V lost 5 bases, J lost 3 bases, and 15 bases lay in between. Germline assignment: CDR1 DFQATT and CDR2 SNEGSKA (reference sequence). The CDR3 length is 14 residues. The DNA of the CDR3 is TGCAGTGCTCCCGGGGCGCCCCAAACAGATACGCAGTATTTT. It codes for CSAPGAPQTDTQYF.

By share of the sample, this clonotype is medium-sized. The chain joins TRBV20-1 to TRBJ2-7; 8 nucleotides match TRBD1. The length of the CDR3 is 14 residues. Trimming at V came to 3 bases and at J to 3 bases, leaving 7 bases not matched to a gene. Per germline, CDR1 DFQATT and CDR2 SNEGSKA (reference sequence). DNA for the CDR3: TGCAGTGCTAGCGGGGCAGGGGGCAACTACGAGCAGTACTTC. Protein product: CSASGAGGNYEQYF.

This clonotype was counted at least ten times. CDR3 nucleotide sequence: TGCAGTGCTATCCCCGGGGGAACCCCCTATGGCTACACCTTC. Protein: CSAIPGGTPYGYTF. The chain couples TRBV20-1 to TRBJ1-2; a weak D match, TRBD1 (5 bases). The V and J ends lost 4 bases and 4 bases respectively, with 16 bases between them. The CDR3 length is 14 residues. Germline-derived CDR1 and CDR2 are DFQATT and SNEGSKA (reference sequence).

This clonotype was seen many times. The V call is TRBV20-1, the J call TRBJ1-1; TRBD1 might be the D (5 bases). In germline, CDR1 is DFQATT, CDR2 SNEGSKA (reference sequence). This CDR3 region has 13 residues. Trimming removed 3 bases at V and 0 bases at J, with 8 bases between. CDR3 in amino acids: CSARGRMNTEAFF. CDR3 nucleotides: TGCAGTGCTAGGGGGCGGATGAACACTGAAGCTTTCTTT.

This clonotype came up many times. The J gene is TRBJ2-5, the V gene TRBV2; D unclear. This CDR3 region has 10 residues. V lost 6 bases and J lost 6, with 5 bases in between. Germline V gives CDR1 SNHLY, CDR2 FYNNEI. The CDR3 loop is CASSPKTQYF. The CDR3 bases are TGTGCCAGCAGCCCGAAGACCCAGTACTTC.